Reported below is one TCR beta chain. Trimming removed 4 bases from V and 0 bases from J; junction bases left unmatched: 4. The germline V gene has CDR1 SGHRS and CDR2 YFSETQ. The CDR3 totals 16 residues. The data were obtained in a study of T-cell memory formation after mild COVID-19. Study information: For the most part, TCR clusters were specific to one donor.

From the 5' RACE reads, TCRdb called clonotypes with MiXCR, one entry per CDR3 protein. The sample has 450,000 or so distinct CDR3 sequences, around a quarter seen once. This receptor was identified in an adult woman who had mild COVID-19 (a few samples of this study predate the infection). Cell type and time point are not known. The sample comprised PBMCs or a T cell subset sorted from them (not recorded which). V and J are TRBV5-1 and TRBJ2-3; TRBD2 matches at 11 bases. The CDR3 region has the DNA TGCGCCAGCAGCCGACGGACTAGCGGGAGCACAGATACGCAGTATTTT. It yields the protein CASSRRTSGSTDTQYF.